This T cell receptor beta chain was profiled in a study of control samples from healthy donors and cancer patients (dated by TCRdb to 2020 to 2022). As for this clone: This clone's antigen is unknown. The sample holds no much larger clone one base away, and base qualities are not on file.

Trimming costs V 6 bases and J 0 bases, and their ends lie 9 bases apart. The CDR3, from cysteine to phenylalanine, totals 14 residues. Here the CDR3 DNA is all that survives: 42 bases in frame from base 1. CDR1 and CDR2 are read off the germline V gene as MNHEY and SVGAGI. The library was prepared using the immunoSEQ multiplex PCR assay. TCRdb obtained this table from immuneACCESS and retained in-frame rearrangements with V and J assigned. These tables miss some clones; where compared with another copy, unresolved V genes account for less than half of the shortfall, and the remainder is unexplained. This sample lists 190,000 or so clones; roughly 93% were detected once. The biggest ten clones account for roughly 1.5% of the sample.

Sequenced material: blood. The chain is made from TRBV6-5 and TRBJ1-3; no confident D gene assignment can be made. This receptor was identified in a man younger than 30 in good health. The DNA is TGTGCCAGCAGCACAACAATCTCTGGAAACACCATATATTTT. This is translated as CASSTTISGNTIYF.